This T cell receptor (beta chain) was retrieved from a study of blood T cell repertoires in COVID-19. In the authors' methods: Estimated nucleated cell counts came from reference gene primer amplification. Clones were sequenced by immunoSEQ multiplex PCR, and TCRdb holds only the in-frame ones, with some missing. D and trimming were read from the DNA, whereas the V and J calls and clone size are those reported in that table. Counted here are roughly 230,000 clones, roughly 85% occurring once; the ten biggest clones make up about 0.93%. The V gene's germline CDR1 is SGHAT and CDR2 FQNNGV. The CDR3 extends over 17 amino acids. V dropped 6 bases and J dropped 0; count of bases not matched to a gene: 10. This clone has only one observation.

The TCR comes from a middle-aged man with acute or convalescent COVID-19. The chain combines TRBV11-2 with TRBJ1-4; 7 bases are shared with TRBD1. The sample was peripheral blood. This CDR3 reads CASRLQGGSATNEKLFF. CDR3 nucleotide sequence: TGTGCCAGCAGACTGCAGGGGGGAAGCGCAACTAATGAAAAACTGTTTTTT.